A single sample is the source of the 27 T cell receptor beta chains below, sequenced in a study of neurological immune-mediated disorders. TCRdb analysed the 5' RACE reads with MiXCR anew, one entry per CDR3 protein. The profile covers some 100,000 distinct CDR3 sequences, with approximately 13% appearing a single time and 5% taken by the ten largest. As to time point: longitudinal time-point 2. The sequenced sample was PBMCs. These receptors came from a female donor with HTLV-1-associated myelopathy (HAM/TSP).

For this clonotype: A clone one base away is much larger, so this may be a read error. The rearrangement joins TRBV6-4 to TRBJ2-3; D ambiguous. The germline CDR1 and CDR2 sequences are MRHNA and SNTAGT. V dropped 3 bases and J dropped 1 base, with 8 bases sitting between them. The CDR3 length is 14 residues. The CDR3 DNA reads as TGTGCCAGCAGTGATGACAAGGGCACAGATACGCAGTATTTT. As protein: CASSDDKGTDTQYF.

This clonotype was counted once. It may be a read error: a sequence one base away is much more abundant. V and J are TRBV7-2 and TRBJ2-7; D may be TRBD2 (5 bases). Trimming took off 4 bases at V and 1 base at J, with 8 bases between the two ends. The germline CDR1 and CDR2 sequences are SGHTA and FQGNSA. This CDR3 contains 13 residues. CDR3 protein: CASSWGASYEQYF. The CDR3 bases are TGTGCCAGCAGCTGGGGAGCATCCTACGAGCAGTACTTC.

This clonotype appeared many times. The V and J genes are TRBV6-5 and TRBJ2-1; D might be TRBD1 (5 bases). CDR3 length: 17 amino acids. V was shortened by 0 bases and J by 7 bases, with 19 bases between the two germline ends. Germline CDR1 reads MNHEY; CDR2 reads SVGAGI. CDR3 amino acids: CASSYSTLGALSNEQFF. The CDR3 DNA follows: TGTGCCAGCAGTTACTCGACTCTTGGGGCTCTATCTAATGAGCAGTTCTTC.

This clonotype was counted at least ten times. Germline and junction disagree at one end, which may indicate a read error. The chain couples TRBV5-1 to TRBJ2-3; D is perhaps TRBD1 (6 bases). Germline V gene lookup returns CDR1 SGHRS and CDR2 YFSETQ. This CDR3 has 15 residues. This chain's CDR3 is CASSSKPGVTNTQYF. CDR3 nucleotides: TGCGCCAGCAGCTCGAAGCCAGGGGTCACAAATACGCAGTATTTT.

This clonotype was found many times. This chain connects TRBV28 to TRBJ2-1; TRBD1 matches at 8 bases. V trimming: 3 bases; J trimming: 5 bases; junction bases outside the gene matches: 6. The germline V gene encodes CDR1 MDHEN and CDR2 SYDVKM. The CDR3 contains 15 residues. In DNA form, the CDR3 reads TGTGCCAGCAGTTTTAGCCAGGGGGCGAACAATGAGCAGTTCTTC. It encodes CASSFSQGANNEQFF.

This clonotype was recorded at least ten times. V usage is TRBV2 and J usage is TRBJ1-4; D may be TRBD1 (5 bases). The germline CDR1 and CDR2 sequences are SNHLY and FYNNEI. The CDR3 totals 15 residues. Trimming shortened V by 4 bases and J by 5 bases, and 14 bases separated the two germline ends. The CDR3 spells CASSVQRGPNEKLFF. CDR3 nucleotide sequence: TGTGCCAGCAGTGTTCAGAGGGGACCGAATGAAAAACTGTTTTTT.

This chain links TRBV6-2 or TRBV6-3 with TRBJ2-1; 7 positions agree with TRBD1. Germline loops: CDR1 MNHEY, CDR2 SVGEGT. The CDR3 is 15 residues long. The V segment lost 6 bases and the J segment 3 bases; nucleotides outside the gene matches: 8. The chain's CDR3 is CASRVGTDFYNEQFF. DNA for the CDR3: TGTGCCAGCAGGGTAGGGACAGACTTCTACAATGAGCAGTTCTTC.

This clonotype was seen a handful of times. The V and J genes are TRBV27 and TRBJ2-7; 9 positions match TRBD1. V dropped 5 bases and J dropped 6; count of bases not matched to a gene: 8. CDR1 MNHEY and CDR2 SMNVEV come from the germline V gene (reference sequence). CDR3 size: 14 residues. The DNA for the CDR3 is TGTGCCAGCAGTCTGAGGGACAGGGTGACCGAGCAGTACTTC. Translating it yields CASSLRDRVTEQYF.

Only a few counts were recorded for this clonotype. This rearrangement joins TRBV12-3 or TRBV12-4 to TRBJ2-5; possibly TRBD2 for D (6 bases). Trimming took off 8 bases at V and 6 bases at J, with 19 bases between the two ends. This CDR3 comprises 14 residues. Written as DNA, the CDR3 is TGTGCCAGCCTGCGAGGCTCCGGGGGTCAGACCCAGTACTTC. It is translated as CASLRGSGGQTQYF.

Turning to this clonotype: Its ends do not fully match the called genes, so a read error is possible. V and J are TRBV28 and TRBJ2-6; D is uncertain. CDR1 is MDHEN and CDR2 is SYDVKM in the germline V gene. The CDR3 is 17 amino acids. The CDR3, as DNA: TGTGCCAGCAGCTCTCCTCTCGAATCCTCTGGGACCAACGTCCTGACTTTC. Residues: CASSSPLESSGTNVLTF.

This clonotype was observed at least ten times. The rearrangement uses TRBV27 and TRBJ1-6; D gene unclear. Trimming stripped 5 bases from V and 0 bases from J, with 29 bases between. Germline values: CDR1 MNHEY, CDR2 SMNVEV (reference sequence). This CDR3 is built from 22 residues. In nucleotides, the CDR3 is TGTGCCAGCAGTCCTCACCCAACCAATACAAGTACTATTATCTCCTATAATTCACCCCTCCACTTT. Translating gives CASSPHPTNTSTIISYNSPLHF.

This clonotype was seen many times. The V and J genes are TRBV12-3 or TRBV12-4 and TRBJ1-6; a possible D gene is TRBD1 (5 bases). The length of the CDR3 is 15 residues. The germline V and J ends were trimmed by 7 bases and 5 bases, with 15 bases remaining between them. The CDR3 here is CASKGPGGNNSPLHF. In DNA form, the CDR3 reads TGTGCCAGCAAGGGCCCGGGGGGGAATAATTCACCCCTCCACTTT.

This chain links TRBV10-3 with TRBJ2-1; 7 positions match TRBD1. Trimming took 10 bases from V and 9 from J; bases not matched to a gene: 9. Germline V CDR1 and CDR2: ENHRY, SYGVKD. This CDR3 contains 12 residues. The CDR3 region is CARGQVVSEQFF. Written as DNA, the CDR3 is TGTGCCAGAGGACAGGTCGTCAGTGAGCAGTTCTTC.

This clonotype was picked up a small number of times. CDR3 coding DNA: TGCGCCAGCAGCTCCCAGGGTACGGTCTACACTGAAGCTTTCTTT. It is translated as CASSSQGTVYTEAFF. The chain couples TRBV5-1 to TRBJ1-1; possibly TRBD1 for D (5 bases). The CDR3 has 15 amino acids. The V gene's germline CDR1 is SGHRS and CDR2 YFSETQ. Trimming left V 3 bases short and J 3 bases short, with 15 bases between.

CDR3 amino acids: CASSYFAGEPPDTQYF. CDR3 sequence (DNA): TGTGCCAGCAGTTACTTTGCGGGGGAGCCGCCAGATACGCAGTATTTT. The chain recombines TRBV6-5 with TRBJ2-3, with 7 bases identical to TRBD2. The germline CDR1 and CDR2 sequences are MNHEY and SVGAGI. V trimming: 1 base; J trimming: 4 bases; junction bases outside the gene matches: 8. The CDR3 has 16 residues.

This clonotype was seen many times. CDR3 loop: CASSLQGARTDTQYF. The CDR3, as DNA: TGTGCCAGCAGTTTACAGGGGGCCCGGACAGATACGCAGTATTTT. The chain uses TRBV28 and TRBJ2-3, with 8 bases lining up with TRBD1. Germline CDR1 and CDR2: MDHEN and SYDVKM. The CDR3 length is 15 residues. The V segment lost 2 bases and the J segment 3 bases; nucleotides outside the gene matches: 4.

This clonotype was observed at least ten times. V usage is TRBV6-6 and J usage is TRBJ2-2, with D unresolved. The CDR3 contains 14 residues. CDR1 MNHNY and CDR2 SVGAGI come from the germline V gene (reference sequence). V was pared by 0 bases and J by 5 bases, with 7 bases between. The CDR3 coding sequence is TGTGCCAGCAGTTACTCTAGGGAAACCGGGGAGCTGTTTTTT. Protein: CASSYSRETGELFF.

This sequence joins TRBV3-1 and TRBJ2-4; 10 nucleotides match TRBD1. Germline values: CDR1 LGHDT, CDR2 YNNKEL (reference sequence). V lost 0 bases, J lost 7 bases, and 6 bases stayed unmatched. The CDR3 has 16 amino acids. CDR3 protein: CASSQDATGGANIQYF. CDR3 DNA: TGTGCCAGCAGCCAAGATGCGACAGGGGGCGCGAACATTCAGTACTTC. Full variable domain (rest looked up from reference TRBV3-1 and TRBJ2-4): DTAVSQTPKYLVTQMGNDKSIKCEQNLGHDTMYWYKQDSKKFLKIMFSYNNKELIINETVPNRFSPKSPDKAHLNLHINSLELGDSAVYFCASSQDATGGANIQYFGAGTRLSVL.

This chain joins TRBV28 and TRBJ2-2, with D possibly being TRBD1 (6 bases). This CDR3 has 15 residues. V was trimmed by 6 bases and J by 5 bases, leaving 16 bases between them. Per germline, CDR1 MDHEN and CDR2 SYDVKM. CDR3 residues: CASSPAGATTGELFF. The CDR3 DNA reads TGTGCCAGCAGCCCGGCAGGGGCGACGACCGGGGAGCTGTTTTTT.

This clonotype was observed at least ten times. This sequence joins TRBV20-1 and TRBJ1-2, with D unresolved. Germline V gives CDR1 DFQATT, CDR2 SNEGSKA (reference sequence). V lost 0 bases to trimming and J lost 8 bases, with 16 bases between them. This CDR3 is 14 amino acids long. CDR3 nucleotides: TGCAGTGCTAGAGATTTGTCCTTATCGGGGGGCTACACCTTC. Its translation is CSARDLSLSGGYTF.

This clonotype was recorded many times. CDR3 loop: CASSSLDGEQFF. DNA for the CDR3: TGTGCCAGCAGCTCTCTAGATGGTGAGCAGTTCTTC. This rearrangement joins TRBV5-6 to TRBJ2-1, with D unresolved. In germline, CDR1 is SGHDT, CDR2 YYEEEE. The CDR3 extends over 12 amino acids. V was clipped by 3 bases and J by 9 bases, with 10 bases between them.

This clonotype has a count of ten or more. The chain recombines TRBV5-1 with TRBJ2-7; D might be TRBD2 (5 bases). Deletions cut 4 bases from V and 0 bases from J, with 11 bases between. This CDR3 contains 14 residues. CDR1 and CDR2 (germline): SGHRS, YFSETQ. The CDR3 spells CASSPRLSSYEQYF. In nucleotides, the CDR3 is TGCGCCAGCAGCCCCCGACTAAGCTCCTACGAGCAGTACTTC.

There are many counts of this clonotype. The V gene is TRBV7-3, the J gene TRBJ2-2; TRBD2 matches 8 bases. Germline trimming cut 5 bases from V and 5 bases from J; bases unmatched to any gene: 10. The germline V gene encodes CDR1 SGHTA and CDR2 FQGTGA. The length of the CDR3 is 16 residues. The CDR3 loop is CASSPSGGGITGELFF. For the CDR3, the DNA is TGTGCCAGCAGCCCGTCGGGGGGGGGCATTACCGGGGAGCTGTTTTTT.

This clonotype appeared many times. The genes are TRBV5-6 and TRBJ2-7; D unclear. V lost 3 bases and J 0 bases, leaving 10 bases between the germline ends. Germline CDR1 reads SGHDT; CDR2 reads YYEEEE. This CDR3 region has 14 residues. For the CDR3, the DNA is TGTGCCAGCAGCTGGGCGGCCAGCTCCTACGAGCAGTACTTC. It yields the protein CASSWAASSYEQYF.

This clonotype was seen at least ten times. The chain has TRBV6-5 and TRBJ2-1, with no clear D. The CDR3 sequence is 12 residues long. Germline V gene lookup returns CDR1 MNHEY and CDR2 SVGAGI. The V end lost 6 bases, the J end lost 5 bases, and 8 bases lay between the germline ends. The DNA of the CDR3 is TGTGCCAGCAGCGGACGTCACAATGAGCAGTTCTTC. It translates to CASSGRHNEQFF.

This clonotype has ten or more counts. The DNA for the CDR3 is TGCAGCGTTGCGCAGGGAAGGGGTGAAAAACTGTTTTTT. Protein sequence: CSVAQGRGEKLFF. The chain carries TRBV29-1 and TRBJ1-4; D might be TRBD1 (5 bases). The germline V gene has CDR1 SQVTM and CDR2 ANQGSEA. V lost 4 bases, J lost 7 bases, and 13 bases lay in between. CDR3 length: 13 amino acids.

The sample holds many counts of this clonotype. The chain employs TRBV20-1 and TRBJ2-1; 9 nucleotides agree with TRBD1. Trimming removed 5 bases from V and 10 bases from J; junction bases left unmatched: 6. Germline-derived CDR1 and CDR2 are DFQATT and SNEGSKA (reference sequence). The CDR3 is made up of 12 amino acids. CDR3 in DNA: TGCAGTGCTCCGGACAGGGGACAAGAGCAGTTCTTC. It translates to CSAPDRGQEQFF.